One T cell receptor beta chain is described in this entry. The antigen it recognizes is unknown. No much larger clone is present one base from it, and per-base qualities are unavailable. According to the study, the label for this sample's time point signals: roughly 10-day in vitro stimulation with candidate neoantigen peptide 7. Mismatch repair deficiency was established in every enrolled patient by polymerase chain reaction or immunohistochemistry. A few patients who responded to pembrolizumab therapy underwent TCR sequencing. Each of about 7 ELISpot-reactive candidate neoantigen peptides was used in an approximately 9-day in vitro stimulation prior to TCR sequencing. A control culture with no peptide was handled in the same way and served as the baseline for calculating clone fold changes. In the phase II trial, pembrolizumab PD-1 blockade was tested prospectively in advanced mismatch repair-deficient cancers, no matter which tissue of origin the cancers came from.

The library was produced with the immunoSEQ multiplex PCR assay. The paper's data handling went like this. A clone was classified as neoantigen-specific if the clone expanded significantly in response to the relevant peptide and did not expand significantly in response to any other peptide tested. In TCRdb, the immuneACCESS table is reduced to in-frame sequences with V and J assigned. These tables do not hold every clone; where another copy was compared, an unresolved V gene accounts for under half, and the others remain unexplained. The V and J calls and clone size were taken over from that table, and D and trimming were inferred from the DNA. Within this sample are some 10,000 clones, with 75% to 90% of them counted one time only. Of the sample, about 12% falls within the top ten clones. This sample is part of a study of PD-1 blockade in mismatch repair-deficient tumors (dated by TCRdb to about 2017). Regarding the study in general: The trial enrolled more than 85 consecutive patients with over 10 mismatch repair-deficient cancer types between late 2013 and 2016, all previously treated and progressing. Tumor-associated T cell clones were tracked in the peripheral blood of patients responding to PD-1 blockade by deep sequencing of TCR CDR3 regions. What the authors observed across the whole study: Clones residing in the tumor, which were often undetectable in blood before treatment, expanded quickly after pembrolizumab and then contracted, generally before radiologic responses. Clonal expansion was elicited by three of the seven peptides, yielding 140 or so unique blood TCRs of which seven were also found in tumor, and every positive peptide was derived from frameshift mutations.

The germline V gene yields SGHTA for CDR1 and FQGNSA for CDR2. V ends up 7 bases short and J 4 bases short, with an unmatched junction base count of 6. The cysteine opens and the phenylalanine closes a CDR3 of 13 amino acids. Only the CDR3 part of the read is kept: 39 bases, read in frame from the first base. This clonotype originated in an adult with mismatch repair-deficient cancer. The sequences come from cells cultured in vitro, collected from a patient treated with pembrolizumab. Recombination connected TRBV7-2 to TRBJ1-2, and 7 junctional nucleotides match TRBD1. Here is the DNA: TGTGCCAGCAACAGGGGCCTCGTCTATGGCTACACCTTC. This is translated as CASNRGLVYGYTF.